This TCR beta chain was observed in a study of blood T cell repertoires in COVID-19. The overall study: The United States, Italy and Spain were the sources of the acute and convalescent COVID-19 samples. PBMCs, B-cell-depleted T cells, or T cells provided the cDNA or gDNA that made up the material.

Per the original methods: Estimation of nucleated cell counts relied on the amplification of reference gene primers. Generated by immunoSEQ multiplex PCR, the TCRdb table keeps only in-frame clones and is missing some. V and J calls and clone size follow that table, whereas D and trimming were derived from the DNA. The data hold 100,000 or so clones, with around 96% observed a single time. After removal of 0 bases from V and 2 bases from J, the junction contained 6 bases not matched to a gene. The germline V gene encodes CDR1 SGHNT and CDR2 YYREEE (reference sequence). This CDR3 is 17 amino acids long.

The gene calls are TRBV5-4 and TRBJ2-3, with 10 bases aligning to TRBD2. The sequence derives from a human donor with active COVID-19. The donor label of this sample is uncertain. Material for sequencing was peripheral blood. CDR3 loop: CASSLGGLAGATDTQYF. The CDR3 coding sequence is TGTGCCAGCAGCTTGGGGGGGCTAGCGGGGGCCACAGATACGCAGTATTTT.